A single sample is the source of the 16 T cell receptor beta chains below, sequenced in a study of cytomegalovirus exposure and HLA in healthy donors. Use of 60 Vbeta and 13 Jbeta primers characterized the PCR. Measured with immunoSEQ multiplex PCR; TCRdb has only the in-frame clones, and not every one. The data show more than 150,000 clones, 80% seen once. Input material: PBMCs. Receptors were obtained from a boy younger than 18 in good health and CMV-seronegative.

This chain uses TRBV12-5 with TRBJ2-7; D possibly corresponds to TRBD1 (6 bases). CDR1 LGHNT and CDR2 FRNRAP come from the germline V gene. The CDR3 runs to 15 residues. The V end lost 0 bases, the J end lost 3 bases, and 12 bases lay between the germline ends. CDR3 sequence: CASGLVGQLGYEQYF. In DNA form, the CDR3 reads TGTGCTAGTGGTTTGGTAGGACAGTTGGGCTACGAGCAGTACTTC.

This clone was seen a handful of times. The chain has TRBV19 and TRBJ1-5, with 8 bases matching TRBD1. The CDR3 spans 17 residues. The germline V gene has CDR1 LNHDA and CDR2 SQIVND (reference sequence). Trimming removed 4 bases from V and 4 bases from J; junction bases left unmatched: 12. The CDR3 bases are TGTGCCAGTAGTACCACCCCCTCCAGGGGGCTTAATCAGCCCCAGCATTTT. Its protein is CASSTTPSRGLNQPQHF.

As regards this clone: Within the sample, other DNA sequences also encode this same CDR3. CDR3 sequence: CAWSVGGSTDTQYF. In DNA form, the CDR3 reads TGTGCCTGGAGTGTGGGGGGATCCACAGATACGCAGTATTTT. The chain combines TRBV30 with TRBJ2-3; tentative D call: TRBD2 (6 bases). V lost 0 bases to trimming and J lost 2 bases, with 9 bases between them. The CDR3 runs 14 residues. Per germline, CDR1 GTSNPN and CDR2 SVGIG (reference sequence).

This chain links TRBV7-3 with TRBJ2-3; 9 bases match TRBD1. There are 15 residues in the CDR3. Germline V gene sequence: CDR1 SGHTA, CDR2 FQGTGA. V lost 5 bases, J lost 3 bases, and 6 bases stayed unmatched. CDR3 sequence: CASSVGQGSTDTQYF. The DNA of the CDR3 is TGTGCCAGCAGCGTCGGACAGGGGAGTACAGATACGCAGTATTTT.

DNA of the CDR3: TGTGCCAGCTCCCCGGAGAGCAATCAGCCCCAGCATTTT. It encodes CASSPESNQPQHF. This chain connects TRBV7-9 to TRBJ1-5; D unclear. The germline V gene has CDR1 SEHNR and CDR2 FQNEAQ (reference sequence). The V end lost 8 bases, the J end lost 1 base, and 9 bases lay between the germline ends. The CDR3 consists of 13 residues.

In regard to this clone: This sample also contains other DNA sequences that code for the same CDR3. V and J are TRBV2 and TRBJ2-1; 9 bases fit TRBD2. CDR3 length equals 13 residues. Germline V gives CDR1 SNHLY, CDR2 FYNNEI. V was clipped by 4 bases and J by 7 bases; unmatched bases: 2. This CDR3 reads CASSAGLANEQFF. CDR3 DNA: TGTGCCAGCAGTGCGGGACTAGCTAATGAGCAGTTCTTC.

The CDR3 loop reads CASSLSSDSPNTGELFF. The CDR3 region has the DNA TGTGCCAGCAGCTTATCTTCGGACTCGCCTAACACCGGGGAGCTGTTTTTT. The rearrangement links TRBV7-9 to TRBJ2-2; perhaps TRBD2 as D (5 bases). The CDR3 loop spans 17 amino acids. Germline V lookup: CDR1 SEHNR, CDR2 FQNEAQ (reference sequence). Trimming removed 2 bases from V and 2 bases from J, with 15 bases in between. The whole variable domain, filled in from reference TRBV7-9 and TRBJ2-2, reads DTGVSQNPRHKITKRGQNVTFRCDPISEHNRLYWYRQTLGQGPEFLTYFQNEAQLEKSRLLSDRFSAERPKGSFSTLEIQRTEQGDSAMYLCASSLSSDSPNTGELFFGEGSRLTVL.

The chain combines TRBV7-2 with TRBJ2-5; TRBD2 might be the D (6 bases). V lost 3 bases, J lost 9 bases, and 17 bases lay in between. The V gene's germline CDR1 is SGHTA and CDR2 FQGNSA. The CDR3 length is 14 residues. The chain's CDR3 is CASSFETRLRPQYF. DNA for the CDR3: TGTGCCAGCAGCTTCGAGACTAGACTAAGACCCCAGTACTTC. Looking up the rest from reference TRBV7-2 and TRBJ2-5 gives the full variable domain: GAGVSQSPSNKVTEKGKDVELRCDPISGHTALYWYRQSLGQGLEFLIYFQGNSAPDKSGLPSDRFSAERTGGSVSTLTIQRTQQEDSAVYLCASSFETRLRPQYFGPGTRLLVL.

This rearrangement joins TRBV11-3 to TRBJ1-2; D is perhaps TRBD1 (5 bases). Trimming shortened V by 4 bases and J by 3 bases, and 12 bases separated the two germline ends. The CDR3 has 14 residues. Germline V CDR1 and CDR2: SGHNT, YENEEA. The CDR3 nucleotides are TGTGCCAGCAGCTCCAGGGAAGAATACTATGGCTACACCTTC. Amino acid sequence: CASSSREEYYGYTF.

The chain has TRBV6-1 and TRBJ2-3; 9 bases agree with TRBD1. V was pared by 4 bases and J by 3 bases, with 5 bases of the junction left unmatched. The CDR3 loop spans 15 amino acids. CDR1 MNHNS and CDR2 SASEGT come from the germline V gene. The CDR3 bases are TGTGCCAGCAGTGGAACAGGGGGCCGGACAGATACGCAGTATTTT. Translating it yields CASSGTGGRTDTQYF.

This clone was counted a few times. The chain carries TRBV11-3 and TRBJ2-3; a weak D match, TRBD2 (5 bases). Trimming removed 0 bases at V and 2 bases at J, with 9 bases between. Germline V CDR1 and CDR2: SGHNT, YENEEA. The CDR3 loop spans 15 amino acids. Here the CDR3 DNA reads TGTGCCAGCAGCTTAGAACCGGGGTTCACAGATACGCAGTATTTT. Protein sequence: CASSLEPGFTDTQYF.

The V gene is TRBV5-6, the J gene TRBJ1-1; no clear D gene. This CDR3 contains 14 residues. V shed 0 bases and J shed 6 bases, with 12 bases lying between them. CDR1 SGHDT and CDR2 YYEEEE come from the germline V gene. The CDR3 DNA sequence: TGTGCCAGCAGCTTGGCCGGGGTAATGGCTGAAGCTTTCTTT. Translated: CASSLAGVMAEAFF.

The chain combines TRBV5-1 with TRBJ1-1; 7 bases align to TRBD1. The CDR3 runs 14 residues. Germline V CDR1 and CDR2: SGHRS, YFSETQ. V trimming: 1 base; J trimming: 5 bases; junction bases outside the gene matches: 5. The CDR3 loop reads CASSLSTGRTEAFF. CDR3 in DNA: TGCGCCAGCAGCTTGTCGACAGGGAGGACTGAAGCTTTCTTT.

The V gene is TRBV5-1, the J gene TRBJ2-7; 10 bases match TRBD2. Germline CDR1 SGHRS, CDR2 YFSETQ. V dropped 7 bases and J dropped 1; count of bases not matched to a gene: 8. The CDR3 is made up of 15 amino acids. The CDR3 loop reads CASSTLAGESYEQYF. CDR3 nucleotide sequence: TGCGCCAGCTCCACCCTAGCGGGAGAGTCCTACGAGCAGTACTTC.

About this clone: The same CDR3 also results from other DNA sequences found in this sample. The chain recombines TRBV7-2 with TRBJ2-7, with 9 positions matching TRBD2. CDR1 is SGHTA, CDR2 FQGNSA, per germline. There are 16 residues in the CDR3. V was pared by 1 base and J by 3 bases, with 7 bases of the junction left unmatched. This CDR3 reads CASSLVGAGGLYEQYF. The CDR3 region has the DNA TGTGCCAGCAGCTTAGTGGGGGCGGGAGGGCTCTACGAGCAGTACTTC.

The V and J genes are TRBV29-1 and TRBJ1-1, with D possibly matching TRBD1 (5 bases). CDR3 length: 13 amino acids. V was shortened by 1 base and J by 5 bases, with 11 bases between the two germline ends. The V gene's germline CDR1 is SQVTM and CDR2 ANQGSEA. The CDR3: CSVEGGAGTEAFF. DNA for the CDR3: TGCAGCGTTGAAGGCGGGGCAGGGACTGAAGCTTTCTTT.